This T cell receptor (beta chain) appears in the sequencing data of a study of cytomegalovirus exposure and HLA in healthy donors. Across the study: The 130 or so validation repertoires, a later analysis reported, used the same platform as the 550 to 700 repertoires from the first cohort.

Points on this clone: The antigen is not known.

Donors came from a validation cohort of fewer than 150 subjects, distinct from the first 666-subject cohort. The CDR3 has 16 amino acids. V gave up 5 bases and J gave up 1 base; unmatched junction bases: 7. The germline V gene encodes CDR1 SEHNR and CDR2 FQNEAQ (reference sequence). Study-level results: A classifier reportedly called cytomegalovirus status with high sensitivity and specificity. According to the study, roughly 160 TCR beta chains were cytomegalovirus-associated.

Libraries were prepared by immunoSEQ multiplex PCR; TCRdb keeps only in-frame clonotypes and omits some of them. In the table there are 130,000 or so clones, under 90% of which are singletons. Material for sequencing was PBMCs. This clonotype was sampled from a man aged 30-40 years in good health and CMV-seronegative. This chain links TRBV7-9 with TRBJ2-7; TRBD2 matches at 11 bases. The CDR3 region has the DNA TGTGCCAGCAGCACCATAGCGGGGGGGCGATCCTACGAGCAGTACTTC. This sequence encodes CASSTIAGGRSYEQYF.